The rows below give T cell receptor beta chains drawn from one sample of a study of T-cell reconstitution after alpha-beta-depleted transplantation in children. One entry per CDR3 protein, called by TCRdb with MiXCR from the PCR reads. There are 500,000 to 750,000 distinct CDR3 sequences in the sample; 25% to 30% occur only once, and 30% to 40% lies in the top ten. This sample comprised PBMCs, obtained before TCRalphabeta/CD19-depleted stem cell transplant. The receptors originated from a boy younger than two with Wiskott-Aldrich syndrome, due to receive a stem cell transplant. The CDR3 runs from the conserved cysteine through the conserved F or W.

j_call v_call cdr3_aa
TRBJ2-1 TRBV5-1 CASSGGTGMTYNEQFF
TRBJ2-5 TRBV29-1 CSVEDQAGVETQYF
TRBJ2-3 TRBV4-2 CASSRSDPDTQYF
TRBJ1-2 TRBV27 CASSLTGTGSHGYTF
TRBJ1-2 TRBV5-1 CASSLYTGENYGYTF
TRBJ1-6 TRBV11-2 CASTKRTGSPLHF
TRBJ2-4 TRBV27 CASRRGGPGGFIQYF
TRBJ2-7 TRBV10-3 CAIRGPGESYEQYF
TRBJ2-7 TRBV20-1 CSALDGSYEQYF
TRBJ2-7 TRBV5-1 CASSLAGTGSYEQYF
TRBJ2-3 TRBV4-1 CASSQVLTAATDTQYF
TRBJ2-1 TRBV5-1 CASSLVGTSGTGEQFF
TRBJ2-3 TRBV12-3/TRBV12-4 CASSLLAGGYTDTQYF
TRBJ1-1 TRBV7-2 CASDRGRGRNTEAFF
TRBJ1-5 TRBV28 CASSLRSGVGNQPQHF
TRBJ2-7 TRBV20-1 CSANPSAGTYEQYF
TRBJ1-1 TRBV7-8 CASSLRGAYGNTEAFF
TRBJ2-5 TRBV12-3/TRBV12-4 CASSFRDGETQYF
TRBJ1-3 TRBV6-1 CASSDRATGNTIYF
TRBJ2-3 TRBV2 CASGGQWSTDTQYF
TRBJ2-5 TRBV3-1 CASSQFNGEETQYF
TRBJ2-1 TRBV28 CASRSDRVYNEQFF
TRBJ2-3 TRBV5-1 CASSLARGEGLTDTQYF
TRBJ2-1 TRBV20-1 CSARVGGGAANLHNEQFF
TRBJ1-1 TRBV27 CASSFGHPIGVNTEAFF
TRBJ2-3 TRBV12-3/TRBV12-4 CASSPLLGPLTDTQYF
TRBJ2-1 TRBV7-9 CASSLGLAHNEQFF
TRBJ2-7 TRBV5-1 CASSWYPGQGNFIGSYEQYF
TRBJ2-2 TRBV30 CALNKGPGHRANTGELFF
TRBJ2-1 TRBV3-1 CASSQSGRAYNEQFF
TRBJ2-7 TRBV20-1 CSARGGEGSTYEQYF
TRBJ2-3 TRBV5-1 CASSLVLAVPDTQYF
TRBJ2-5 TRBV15 CATSRDPLATETQYF
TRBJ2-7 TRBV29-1 CSVGLGFGRARNEQYF
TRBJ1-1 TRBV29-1 CSVFGAEAFF
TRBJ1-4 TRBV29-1 CSVEDRGEKLFF
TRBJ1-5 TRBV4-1 CASSQVDGRRDQPQHF